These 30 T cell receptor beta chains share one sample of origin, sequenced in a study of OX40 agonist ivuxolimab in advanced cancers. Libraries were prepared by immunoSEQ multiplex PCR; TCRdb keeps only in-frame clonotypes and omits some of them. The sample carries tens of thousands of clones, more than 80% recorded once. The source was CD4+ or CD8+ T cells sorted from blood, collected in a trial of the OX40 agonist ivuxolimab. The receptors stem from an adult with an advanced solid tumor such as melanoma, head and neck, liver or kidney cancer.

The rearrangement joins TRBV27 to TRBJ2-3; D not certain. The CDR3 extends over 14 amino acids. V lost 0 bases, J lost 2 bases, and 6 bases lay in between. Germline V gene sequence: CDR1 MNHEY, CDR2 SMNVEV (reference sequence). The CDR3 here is CASSLSGNTDTQYF. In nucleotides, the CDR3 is TGTGCCAGCAGTTTATCGGGGAACACAGATACGCAGTATTTT.

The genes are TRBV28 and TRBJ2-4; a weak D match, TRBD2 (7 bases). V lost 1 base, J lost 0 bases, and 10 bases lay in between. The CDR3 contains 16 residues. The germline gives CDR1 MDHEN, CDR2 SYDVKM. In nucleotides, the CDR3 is TGTGCCAGCAGTTTATCGGGGGGCGCAGCCAAAAACATTCAGTACTTC. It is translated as CASSLSGGAAKNIQYF. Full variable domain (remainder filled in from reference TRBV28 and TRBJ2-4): DVKVTQSSRYLVKRTGEKVFLECVQDMDHENMFWYRQDPGLGLRLIYFSYDVKMKEKGDIPEGYSVSREKKERFSLILESASTNQTSMYLCASSLSGGAAKNIQYFGAGTRLSVL.

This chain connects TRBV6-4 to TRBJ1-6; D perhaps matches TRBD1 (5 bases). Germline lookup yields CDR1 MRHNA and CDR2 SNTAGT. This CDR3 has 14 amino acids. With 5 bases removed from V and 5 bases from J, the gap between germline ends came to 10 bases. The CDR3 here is CASSPLGHNSPLHF. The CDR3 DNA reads TGTGCCAGCAGTCCCTTGGGGCATAATTCACCCCTCCACTTT.

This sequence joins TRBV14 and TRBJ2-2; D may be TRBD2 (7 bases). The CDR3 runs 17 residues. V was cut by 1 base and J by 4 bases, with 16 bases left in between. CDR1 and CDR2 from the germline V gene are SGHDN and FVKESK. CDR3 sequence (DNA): TGTGCCAGCAGCCAAGGCGGGGGCCGCGGTTTCACCGGGGAGCTGTTTTTT. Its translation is CASSQGGGRGFTGELFF.

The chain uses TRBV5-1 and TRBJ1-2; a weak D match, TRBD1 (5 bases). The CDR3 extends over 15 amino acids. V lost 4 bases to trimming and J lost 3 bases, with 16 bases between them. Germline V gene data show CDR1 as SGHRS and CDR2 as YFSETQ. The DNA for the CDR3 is TGCGCCAGCAGCCGCGGGGACCGAATAGACTATGGCTACACCTTC. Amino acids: CASSRGDRIDYGYTF.

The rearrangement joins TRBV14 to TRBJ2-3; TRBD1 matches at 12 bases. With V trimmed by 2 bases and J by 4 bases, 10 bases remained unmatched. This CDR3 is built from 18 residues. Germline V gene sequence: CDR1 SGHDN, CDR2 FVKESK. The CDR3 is CASSQLPGQGADSDTQYF. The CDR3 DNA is TGTGCCAGCAGCCAATTACCGGGACAGGGGGCGGACTCAGATACGCAGTATTTT.

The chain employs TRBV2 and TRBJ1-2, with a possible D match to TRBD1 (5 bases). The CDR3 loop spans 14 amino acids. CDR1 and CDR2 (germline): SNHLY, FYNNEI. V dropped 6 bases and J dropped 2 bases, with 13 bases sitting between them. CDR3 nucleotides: TGTGCCAGCAGGGATCAAGGGGCGAACTATGGCTACACCTTC. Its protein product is CASRDQGANYGYTF.

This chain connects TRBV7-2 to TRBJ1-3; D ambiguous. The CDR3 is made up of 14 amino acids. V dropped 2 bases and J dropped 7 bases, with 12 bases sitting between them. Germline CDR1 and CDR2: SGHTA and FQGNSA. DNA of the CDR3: TGTGCCAGCAGCTTAAAGTCGTACGGGAACACCATATATTTT. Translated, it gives CASSLKSYGNTIYF.

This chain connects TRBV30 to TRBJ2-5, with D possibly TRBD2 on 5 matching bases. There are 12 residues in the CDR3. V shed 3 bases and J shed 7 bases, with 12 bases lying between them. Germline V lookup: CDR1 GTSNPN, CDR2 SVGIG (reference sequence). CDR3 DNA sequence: TGTGCCTGGAGCTCGGGGATAGGGACCCAGTACTTC. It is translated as CAWSSGIGTQYF.

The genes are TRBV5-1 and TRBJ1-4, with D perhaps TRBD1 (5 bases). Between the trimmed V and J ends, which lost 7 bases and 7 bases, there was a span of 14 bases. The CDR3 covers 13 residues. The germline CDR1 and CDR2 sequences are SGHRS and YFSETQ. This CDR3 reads CASGESQGEKLFF. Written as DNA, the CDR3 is TGCGCCAGCGGAGAGAGTCAGGGTGAAAAACTGTTTTTT.

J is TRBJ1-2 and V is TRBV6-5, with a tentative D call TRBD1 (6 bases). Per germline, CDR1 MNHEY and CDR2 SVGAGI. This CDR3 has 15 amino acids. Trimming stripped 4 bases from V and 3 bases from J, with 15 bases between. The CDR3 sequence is CASSSIEGTYYGYTF. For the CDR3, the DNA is TGTGCCAGCAGTTCGATAGAAGGGACATACTATGGCTACACCTTC.

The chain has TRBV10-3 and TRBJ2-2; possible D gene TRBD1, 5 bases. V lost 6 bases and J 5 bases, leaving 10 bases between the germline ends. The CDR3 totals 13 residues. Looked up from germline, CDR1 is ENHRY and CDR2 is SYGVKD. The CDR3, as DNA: TGTGCCATCAGCTTAGGACAAACCGGGGAGCTGTTTTTT. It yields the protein CAISLGQTGELFF.

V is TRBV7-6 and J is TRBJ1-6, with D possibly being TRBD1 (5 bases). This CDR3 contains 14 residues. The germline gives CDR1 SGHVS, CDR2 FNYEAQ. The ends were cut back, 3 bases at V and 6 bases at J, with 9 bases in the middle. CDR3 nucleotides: TGTGCCAGCAGCTTCGGGGGTCGTAATTCACCCCTCCACTTT. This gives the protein CASSFGGRNSPLHF. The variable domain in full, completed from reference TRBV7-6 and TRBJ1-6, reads GAGVSQSPRYKVTKRGQDVALRCDPISGHVSLYWYRQALGQGPEFLTYFNYEAQQDKSGLPNDRFSAERPEGSISTLTIQRTEQRDSAMYRCASSFGGRNSPLHFGNGTRLTVT.

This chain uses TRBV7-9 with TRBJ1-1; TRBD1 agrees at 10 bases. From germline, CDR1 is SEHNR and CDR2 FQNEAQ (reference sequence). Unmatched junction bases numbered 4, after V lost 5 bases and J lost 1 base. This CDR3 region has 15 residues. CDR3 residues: CASSARQGANTEAFF. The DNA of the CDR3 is TGTGCCAGCAGCGCCCGACAGGGGGCGAACACTGAAGCTTTCTTT. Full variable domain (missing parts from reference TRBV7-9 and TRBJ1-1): DTGVSQNPRHKITKRGQNVTFRCDPISEHNRLYWYRQTLGQGPEFLTYFQNEAQLEKSRLLSDRFSAERPKGSFSTLEIQRTEQGDSAMYLCASSARQGANTEAFFGQGTRLTVV.

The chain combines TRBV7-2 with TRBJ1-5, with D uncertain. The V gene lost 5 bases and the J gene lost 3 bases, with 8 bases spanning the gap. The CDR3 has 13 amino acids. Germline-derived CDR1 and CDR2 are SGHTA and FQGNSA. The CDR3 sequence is CASSGRTNQPQHF. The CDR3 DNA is TGTGCCAGCAGCGGACGGACCAATCAGCCCCAGCATTTT.

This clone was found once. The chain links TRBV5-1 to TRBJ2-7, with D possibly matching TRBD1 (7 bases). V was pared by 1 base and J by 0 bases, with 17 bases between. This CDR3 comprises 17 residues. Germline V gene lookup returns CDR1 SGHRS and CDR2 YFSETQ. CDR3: CASSLPRTGDFSYEQYF. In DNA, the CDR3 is TGCGCCAGCAGCTTGCCCCGAACAGGGGACTTCTCCTACGAGCAGTACTTC.

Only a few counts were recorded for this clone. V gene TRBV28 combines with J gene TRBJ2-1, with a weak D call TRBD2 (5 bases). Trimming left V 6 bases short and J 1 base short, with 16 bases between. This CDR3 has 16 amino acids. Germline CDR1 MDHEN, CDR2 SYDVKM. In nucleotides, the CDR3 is TGTGCCAGCAGCTGGGAGTATGGATCTTCCTACAATGAGCAGTTCTTC. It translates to CASSWEYGSSYNEQFF.

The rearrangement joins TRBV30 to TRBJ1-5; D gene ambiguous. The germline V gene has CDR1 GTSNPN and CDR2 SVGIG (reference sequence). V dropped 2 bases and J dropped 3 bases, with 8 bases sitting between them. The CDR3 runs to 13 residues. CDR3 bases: TGTGCCTGGAGTAAGGGCCCCAATCAGCCCCAGCATTTT. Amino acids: CAWSKGPNQPQHF.

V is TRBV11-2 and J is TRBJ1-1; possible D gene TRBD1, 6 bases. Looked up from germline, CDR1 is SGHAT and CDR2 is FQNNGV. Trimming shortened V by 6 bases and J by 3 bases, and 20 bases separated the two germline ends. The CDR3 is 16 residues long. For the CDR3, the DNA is TGTGCCAGCAGACATATAACAGGGAAAAGGTACACTGAAGCTTTCTTT. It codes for CASRHITGKRYTEAFF. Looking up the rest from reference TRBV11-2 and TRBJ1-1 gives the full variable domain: EAGVAQSPRYKIIEKRQSVAFWCNPISGHATLYWYQQILGQGPKLLIQFQNNGVVDDSQLPKDRFSAERLKGVDSTLKIQPAKLEDSAVYLCASRHITGKRYTEAFFGQGTRLTVV.

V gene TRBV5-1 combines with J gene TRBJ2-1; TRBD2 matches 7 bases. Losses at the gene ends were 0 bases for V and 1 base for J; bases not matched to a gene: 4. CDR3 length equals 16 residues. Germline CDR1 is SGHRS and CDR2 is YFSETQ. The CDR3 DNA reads TGCGCCAGCAGCTTGGGGGCGGGAGTGTCCTACAATGAGCAGTTCTTC. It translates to CASSLGAGVSYNEQFF.

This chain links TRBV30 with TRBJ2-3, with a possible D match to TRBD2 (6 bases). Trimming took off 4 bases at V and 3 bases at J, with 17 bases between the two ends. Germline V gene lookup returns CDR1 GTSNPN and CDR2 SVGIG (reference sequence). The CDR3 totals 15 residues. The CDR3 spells CAWKRTNRATDTQYF. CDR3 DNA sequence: TGTGCCTGGAAAAGGACTAACCGTGCAACAGATACGCAGTATTTT.

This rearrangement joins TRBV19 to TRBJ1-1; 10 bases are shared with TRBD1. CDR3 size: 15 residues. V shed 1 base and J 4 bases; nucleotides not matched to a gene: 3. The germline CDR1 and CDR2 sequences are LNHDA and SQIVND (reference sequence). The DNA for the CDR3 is TGTGCCAGTAGTATAGGGAGACAGGGGGCCACTGAAGCTTTCTTT. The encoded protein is CASSIGRQGATEAFF.

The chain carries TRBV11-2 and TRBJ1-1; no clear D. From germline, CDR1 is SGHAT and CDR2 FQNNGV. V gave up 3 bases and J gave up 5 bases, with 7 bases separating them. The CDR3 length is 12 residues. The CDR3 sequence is CASSFLGTEAFF. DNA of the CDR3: TGTGCCAGCAGCTTTCTGGGGACTGAAGCTTTCTTT.

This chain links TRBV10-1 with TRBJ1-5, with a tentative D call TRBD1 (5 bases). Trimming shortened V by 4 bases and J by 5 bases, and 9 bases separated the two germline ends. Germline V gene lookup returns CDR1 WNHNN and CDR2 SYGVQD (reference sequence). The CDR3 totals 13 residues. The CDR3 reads CASSGDYDQPQHF. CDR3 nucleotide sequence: TGCGCCAGCAGTGGGGACTATGATCAGCCCCAGCATTTT.

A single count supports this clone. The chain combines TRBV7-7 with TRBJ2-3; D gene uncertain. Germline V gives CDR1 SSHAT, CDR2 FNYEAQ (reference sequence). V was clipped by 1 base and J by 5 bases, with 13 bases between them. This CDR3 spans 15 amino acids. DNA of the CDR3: TGTGCCAGCAGCTTAGGAGTTAGGCGTGGAGATACGCAGTATTTT. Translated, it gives CASSLGVRRGDTQYF.

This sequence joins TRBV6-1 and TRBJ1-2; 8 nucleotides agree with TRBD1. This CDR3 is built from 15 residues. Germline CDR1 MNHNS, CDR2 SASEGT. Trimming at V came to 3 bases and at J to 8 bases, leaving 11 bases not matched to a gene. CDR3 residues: CASSEPGTGSRGYTF. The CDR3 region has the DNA TGTGCCAGCAGTGAGCCCGGGACAGGATCTCGGGGCTACACCTTC.

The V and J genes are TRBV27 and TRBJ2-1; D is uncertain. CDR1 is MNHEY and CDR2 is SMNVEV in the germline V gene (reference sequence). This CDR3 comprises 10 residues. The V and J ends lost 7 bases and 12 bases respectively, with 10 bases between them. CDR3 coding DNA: TGTGCCAGCACCACCGGCGTGCAGTTCTTC. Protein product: CASTTGVQFF.

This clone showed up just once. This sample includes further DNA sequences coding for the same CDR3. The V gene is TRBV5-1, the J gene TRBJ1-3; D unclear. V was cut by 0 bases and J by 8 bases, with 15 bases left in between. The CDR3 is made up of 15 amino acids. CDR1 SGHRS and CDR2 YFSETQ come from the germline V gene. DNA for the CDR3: TGCGCCAGCAGCTTGGCCGGGCCTCCTAGAGACACCATATATTTT. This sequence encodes CASSLAGPPRDTIYF.

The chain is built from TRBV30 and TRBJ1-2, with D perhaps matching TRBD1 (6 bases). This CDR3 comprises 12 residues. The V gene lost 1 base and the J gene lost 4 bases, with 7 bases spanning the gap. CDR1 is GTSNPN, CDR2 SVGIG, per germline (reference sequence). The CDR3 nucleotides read TGTGCCTGGAGTGGGGGGCTCTATGGCTACACCTTC. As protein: CAWSGGLYGYTF.

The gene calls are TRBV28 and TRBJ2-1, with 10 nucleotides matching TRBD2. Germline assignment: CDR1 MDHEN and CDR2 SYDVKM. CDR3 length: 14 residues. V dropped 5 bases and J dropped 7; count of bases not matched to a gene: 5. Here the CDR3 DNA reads TGTGCCAGCAGTAGACTAGCGGGCAGGAATGAGCAGTTCTTC. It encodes CASSRLAGRNEQFF. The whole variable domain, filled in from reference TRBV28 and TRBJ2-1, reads DVKVTQSSRYLVKRTGEKVFLECVQDMDHENMFWYRQDPGLGLRLIYFSYDVKMKEKGDIPEGYSVSREKKERFSLILESASTNQTSMYLCASSRLAGRNEQFFGPGTRLTVL.